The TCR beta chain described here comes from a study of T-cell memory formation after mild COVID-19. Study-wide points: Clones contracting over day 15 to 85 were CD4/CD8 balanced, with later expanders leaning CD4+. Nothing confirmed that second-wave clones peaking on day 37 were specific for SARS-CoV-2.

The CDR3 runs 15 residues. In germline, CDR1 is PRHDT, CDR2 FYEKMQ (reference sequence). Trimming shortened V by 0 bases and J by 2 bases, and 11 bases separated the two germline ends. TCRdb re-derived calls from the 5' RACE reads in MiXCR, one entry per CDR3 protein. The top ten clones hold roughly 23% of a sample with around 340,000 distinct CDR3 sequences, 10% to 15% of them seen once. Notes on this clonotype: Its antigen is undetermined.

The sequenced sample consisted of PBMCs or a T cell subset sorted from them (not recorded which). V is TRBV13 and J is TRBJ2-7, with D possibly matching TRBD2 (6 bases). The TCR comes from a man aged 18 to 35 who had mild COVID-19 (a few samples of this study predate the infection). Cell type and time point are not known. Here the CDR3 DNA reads TGTGCCAGCAGCTTAGGCCTCGGCGGGGCCTACGAGCAGTACGTC. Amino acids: CASSLGLGGAYEQYV.